The clone carrying this T cell receptor (beta chain) was observed a single time. This specimen belongs to a study of CD8+ T cells in alopecia areata. Stated treatment: oral pan-JAK inhibitor, 5-10 mg twice daily. The sequencing template was cDNA reverse transcribed from extracted RNA. Method: immunoSEQ multiplex PCR; TCRdb's copy keeps in-frame clones and lacks some. This sample has 60,000 to 90,000 clones, with around two thirds found just once. The CDR3 has 13 amino acids. Germline V lookup: CDR1 SQVTM, CDR2 ANQGSEA. The V end lost 6 bases, the J end lost 6 bases, and 15 bases lay between the germline ends.

This sequence originates from a human donor with alopecia areata. The V and J genes are TRBV29-1 and TRBJ2-4; D gene uncertain. The sequencing here drew on CD8+ T cells sorted from blood, taken at week 24, from a patient treated with tofacitinib. The CDR3 DNA is TGCAGCGTCCTGACCTGGAAGAGAAACATTCAGTACTTC. Translation gives CSVLTWKRNIQYF.